A single sample gave rise to the 9 T cell receptor beta chains below, sequenced in a study of blood T cell repertoires in COVID-19. The assay was immunoSEQ multiplex PCR, and TCRdb's table has in-frame clones only and misses some. The sample lists roughly 250,000 clones, just under 90% seen once, with roughly 3.9% in the top ten. Sample: peripheral blood. These TCRs come from a woman aged 40 to 50 with acute or convalescent COVID-19.

This chain connects TRBV4-1 to TRBJ1-2, with TRBD1 matching over 9 bases. V lost 0 bases, J lost 11 bases, and 10 bases stayed unmatched. Germline CDR1 and CDR2: MGHRA and YSYEKL. This CDR3 is built from 15 residues. The CDR3 here is CASSQEQGAPFWYTF. The CDR3 DNA follows: TGCGCCAGCAGCCAAGAACAGGGGGCTCCTTTCTGGTACACCTTC.

This chain joins TRBV5-5 and TRBJ1-1; 7 bases align to TRBD1. Germline V lookup: CDR1 SGHKS, CDR2 YYEKEE (reference sequence). The V and J ends lost 3 bases and 6 bases, in that order; junction bases with no gene match: 11. The CDR3 covers 15 residues. CDR3 sequence reads: CASSWDSEPLAEAFF. Here the CDR3 DNA reads TGTGCCAGCAGCTGGGACAGCGAACCATTGGCTGAAGCTTTCTTT. Drawing the rest from reference TRBV5-5 and TRBJ1-1, the complete variable domain is DAGVTQSPTHLIKTRGQQVTLRCSPISGHKSVSWYQQVLGQGPQFIFQYYEKEERGRGNFPDRFSARQFPNYSSELNVNALLLGDSALYLCASSWDSEPLAEAFFGQGTRLTVV.

V usage is TRBV6-5 and J usage is TRBJ1-2, with 11 bases that match TRBD1. J was trimmed by 6 bases and V by 2 bases; bases with no gene match: 5. Germline V gives CDR1 MNHEY, CDR2 SVGAGI. The CDR3 spans 15 residues. In DNA, the CDR3 is TGTGCCAGCAGTTACGGCGGACAGGGGGCTGATGGCTACACCTTC. Protein: CASSYGGQGADGYTF.

The V and J genes are TRBV25-1 and TRBJ2-1, with 9 bases aligning to TRBD2. CDR1 and CDR2 from the germline V gene are MGHDK and SYGVNS. The V and J ends lost 1 base and 13 bases, in that order; junction bases with no gene match: 8. The length of the CDR3 is 14 residues. CDR3: CASSELGGGARQFF. The CDR3 DNA sequence: TGTGCCAGCAGTGAATTGGGCGGGGGGGCACGTCAGTTCTTC.

The rearrangement joins TRBV2 to TRBJ1-2, with D possibly matching TRBD1 (6 bases). Trimming removed 6 bases from V and 3 bases from J, with 11 bases in between. The CDR3 runs 13 residues. Germline CDR1 is SNHLY and CDR2 is FYNNEI. CDR3 bases: TGTGCCAGCAGCGCGGGGGGCCACTATGGCTACACCTTC. As protein: CASSAGGHYGYTF.

The CDR3 nucleotides are TGTGCCAGCAGCTTGTGGGTTAGCCATACGCAGTATTTT. Translating it yields CASSLWVSHTQYF. This sequence joins TRBV5-4 and TRBJ2-3; D is unclear. From germline, CDR1 is SGHNT and CDR2 YYREEE (reference sequence). This CDR3 is built from 13 residues. Trimming took off 1 base at V and 7 bases at J, with 10 bases between the two ends.

The chain carries TRBV24-1 and TRBJ2-1; TRBD1 matches 7 bases. The CDR3 has 13 amino acids. Looked up from germline, CDR1 is KGHDR and CDR2 is SFDVKD. V lost 3 bases, J lost 15 bases, and 10 bases stayed unmatched. CDR3 amino acids: CATSDGRDRGWFF. CDR3 nucleotide sequence: TGTGCCACCAGTGATGGCCGGGACAGAGGGTGGTTCTTC.

This clone turned up a few times. The chain carries TRBV7-3 and TRBJ2-2, with 7 bases aligning to TRBD2. The trim removed 5 bases at V and 6 bases at J, leaving 9 bases unmatched. The CDR3 is 15 residues long. Per germline, CDR1 SGHTA and CDR2 FQGTGA. Here the CDR3 reads CASSPLGGFAGELFF. DNA of the CDR3: TGTGCCAGCAGCCCCCTCGGGGGGTTTGCCGGGGAGCTGTTTTTT.

This clone was detected only a few times. This chain links TRBV19 with TRBJ1-3; D remains ambiguous. The V end lost 10 bases, the J end lost 4 bases, and 14 bases lay between the germline ends. Germline CDR1 reads LNHDA; CDR2 reads SQIVND (reference sequence). The CDR3 spans 13 residues. The CDR3 sequence is CATAPTPGNTIYF. The CDR3 coding sequence is TGTGCCACCGCGCCTACGCCCGGAAACACCATATATTTT.